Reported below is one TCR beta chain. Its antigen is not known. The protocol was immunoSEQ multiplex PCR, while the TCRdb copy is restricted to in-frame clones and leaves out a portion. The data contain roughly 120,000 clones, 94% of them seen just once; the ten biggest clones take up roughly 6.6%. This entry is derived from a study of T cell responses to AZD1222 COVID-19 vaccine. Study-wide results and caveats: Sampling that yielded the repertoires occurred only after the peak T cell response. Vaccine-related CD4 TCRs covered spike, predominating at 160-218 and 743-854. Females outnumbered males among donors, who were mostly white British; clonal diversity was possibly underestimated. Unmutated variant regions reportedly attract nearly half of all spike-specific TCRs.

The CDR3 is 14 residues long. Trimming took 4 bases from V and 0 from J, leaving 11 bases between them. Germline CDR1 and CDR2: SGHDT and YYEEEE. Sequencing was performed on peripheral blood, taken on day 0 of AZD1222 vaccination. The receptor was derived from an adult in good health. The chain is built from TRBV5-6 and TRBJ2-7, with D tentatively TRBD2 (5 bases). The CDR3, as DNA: TGTGCCAGCAGCGCCCGGGATTTCTCCTACGAGCAGTACTTC. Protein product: CASSARDFSYEQYF.